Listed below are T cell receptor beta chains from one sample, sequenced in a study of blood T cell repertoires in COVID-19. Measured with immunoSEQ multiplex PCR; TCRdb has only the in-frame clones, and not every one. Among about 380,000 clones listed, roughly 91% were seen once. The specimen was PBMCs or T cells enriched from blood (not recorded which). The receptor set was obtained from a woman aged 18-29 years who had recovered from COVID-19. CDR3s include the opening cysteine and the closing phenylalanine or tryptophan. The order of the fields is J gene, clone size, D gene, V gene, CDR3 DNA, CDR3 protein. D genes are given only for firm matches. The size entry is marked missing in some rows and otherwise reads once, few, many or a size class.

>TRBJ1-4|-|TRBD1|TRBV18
TGTGCCAGCGGGACACAGGGGATGGAAAAACTGTTTTTT
CASGTQGMEKLFF
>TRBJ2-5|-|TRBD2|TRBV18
TGTGCCAGCTCACCACGGGTGATGCGGGGGGCGACAGAGACCCAGTACTTC
CASSPRVMRGATETQYF
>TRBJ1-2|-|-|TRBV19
TGTGCCAGTACCCCAGGGATTTATGGCTACACCTTC
CASTPGIYGYTF
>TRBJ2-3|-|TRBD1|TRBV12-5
TGTGCTAGTGGCCAAGGGGGCCTGGGCACAGATACGCAGTATTTT
CASGQGGLGTDTQYF
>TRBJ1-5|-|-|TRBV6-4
TGTGCCAGCAGTGAAGTAGCAGGGCAACAGCCCCAGCATTTT
CASSEVAGQQPQHF
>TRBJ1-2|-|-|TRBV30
TGTGCCTGGAGTAACAGGGCTAACTATGGCTACACCTTC
CAWSNRANYGYTF
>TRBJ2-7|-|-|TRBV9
TGTGCCAGCAGCGCCCGGGACAAGTACTACGAGCAGTACTTC
CASSARDKYYEQYF
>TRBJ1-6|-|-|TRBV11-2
TGTGCCAGCAGCCTGAATCGGGGGGCTTATAATTCACCCCTCCACTTT
CASSLNRGAYNSPLHF
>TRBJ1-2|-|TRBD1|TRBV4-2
TGTGCCAGCAGCCAGTCAGGGGGCCTGATTGGCTACACCTTC
CASSQSGGLIGYTF
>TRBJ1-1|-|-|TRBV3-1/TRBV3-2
TGTGCCAGCAGCCAAGCTGACGGGGGGCTTAGCACTGAAGCTTTCTTT
CASSQADGGLSTEAFF
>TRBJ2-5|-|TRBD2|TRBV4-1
TGCGCCAGCAGCTCATATTTTGAATCGGGAGGAGAGACCCAGTACTTC
CASSSYFESGGETQYF
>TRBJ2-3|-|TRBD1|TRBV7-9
TGTGCCAGCAGGCGACAGGGACCCACAGATACGCAGTATTTT
CASRRQGPTDTQYF
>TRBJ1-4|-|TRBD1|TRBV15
TGTGCCACCAGCAGTAGACAGGGGGCGAGGGAAAAACTGTTTTTT
CATSSRQGAREKLFF
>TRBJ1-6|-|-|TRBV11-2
TGTGCCAGCAGCCCCGGGACATTAAATTCACCCCTCCACTTT
CASSPGTLNSPLHF
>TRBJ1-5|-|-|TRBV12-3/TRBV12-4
TGTGCCAGCAGTTTATCCCCCCCGGGGGTACCGTATTTT
CASSLSPPGVPYF
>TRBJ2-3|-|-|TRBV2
TGTGCCAGCAGGGGGGGGCCTAGCACAGATACGCAGTATTTT
CASRGGPSTDTQYF
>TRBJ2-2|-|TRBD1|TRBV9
TGTGCCAGCAGCGTAGGGACAGGATACACCGGGGAGCTGTTTTTT
CASSVGTGYTGELFF
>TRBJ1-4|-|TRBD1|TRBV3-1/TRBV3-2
TGTGCCAGCAGCCAAGTACAGGGGCGAGAGGAAAAACTGTTTTTT
CASSQVQGREEKLFF
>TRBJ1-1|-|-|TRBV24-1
TGTGCCACCAGTGATTCCGAGCACCCTGAAGCTTTCTTT
CATSDSEHPEAFF
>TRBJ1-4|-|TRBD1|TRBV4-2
TGTGCCAGCAGCCAAGAGCTGGGCAGGGGGGCTGAAAAACTGTTTTTT
CASSQELGRGAEKLFF
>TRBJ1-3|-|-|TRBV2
TGTGCCAGCAGTTCCCAGGGATCTGGAAACACCATATATTTT
CASSSQGSGNTIYF
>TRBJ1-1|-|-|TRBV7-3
TGTGCCAGCAGCTTAGTGTGGCAGGGTGAGAACACTGAAGCTTTCTTT
CASSLVWQGENTEAFF
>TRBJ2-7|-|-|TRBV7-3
TGTGCCAGCAGCTCCACGGGCTCCTACGAGCAGTACTTC
CASSSTGSYEQYF
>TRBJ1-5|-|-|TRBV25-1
TGTGCCAGCAGCGTTAATAGCAATCAGCCCCAGCATTTT
CASSVNSNQPQHF
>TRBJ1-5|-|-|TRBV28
TGTGCCAGCAGTTTCGGGCGGACTGGCAATCAGCCCCAGCATTTT
CASSFGRTGNQPQHF
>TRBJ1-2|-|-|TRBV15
TGTGCCACCAGCAGAGATCGGAGGGCTCCCCACACCTTC
CATSRDRRAPHTF
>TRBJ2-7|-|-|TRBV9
TGTGCCAGCAGCCTAGGGGGGGACTTCCCTCCCTACGAGCAGTACTTC
CASSLGGDFPPYEQYF
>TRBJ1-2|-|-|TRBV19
TGTGCCAGTAGTATAGATCTCGGAGGGCCCTATGGCTACACCTTC
CASSIDLGGPYGYTF
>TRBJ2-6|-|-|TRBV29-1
TGCAGCGTACGGACAGTCTCTGGGGCCAACGTCCTGACTTTC
CSVRTVSGANVLTF
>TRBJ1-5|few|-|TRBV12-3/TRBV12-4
TGTGCCAGCAGTGGGCAGGGTGGTCAGCCCCAGCATTTT
CASSGQGGQPQHF
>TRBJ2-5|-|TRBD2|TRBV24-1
TGTGCCACCAGTGATCCGCGGACTAGGGAAGAGACCCAGTACTTC
CATSDPRTREETQYF
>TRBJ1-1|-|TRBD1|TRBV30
TGTGCCTGGACCCCCTACGGGGACAGAAAGGACCCTGAAGCTTTCTTT
CAWTPYGDRKDPEAFF
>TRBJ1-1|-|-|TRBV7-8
TGTGCCAGCAGCGCACAGGGAAGGAACACTGAAGCTTTCTTT
CASSAQGRNTEAFF
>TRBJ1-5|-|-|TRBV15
TGTGCCACCAGCGAGGGCTGGCAGCCCCAGCATTTT
CATSEGWQPQHF
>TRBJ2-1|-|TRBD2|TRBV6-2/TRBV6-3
TGTGCCAGCAGTAGGCATAGCGGGGGGAACAATGAGCAGTTCTTC
CASSRHSGGNNEQFF
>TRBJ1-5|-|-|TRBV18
TGTGCCAGCTCACCAGGATCAGGGGATCAGCCCCAGCATTTT
CASSPGSGDQPQHF
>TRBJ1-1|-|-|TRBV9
TGTGCCAGCAGCCCCCACCGAGGGGAGGGGAACACTGAAGCTTTCTTT
CASSPHRGEGNTEAFF
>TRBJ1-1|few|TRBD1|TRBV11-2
TGTGCCAGCAGGCCCGCAGGGGGCGGATCTGAAGCTTTCTTT
CASRPAGGGSEAFF
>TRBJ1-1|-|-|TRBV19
TGTGCCAGTAGTAAAGGGAGAACTGAAGCTTTCTTT
CASSKGRTEAFF
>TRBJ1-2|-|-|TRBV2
TGTGCCAGCAGTGAAAGCGCATATGGCTACACCTTC
CASSESAYGYTF
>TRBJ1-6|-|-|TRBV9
TGTGCCAGCAGCGTACAGGGCGATTCACCCCTCCACTTT
CASSVQGDSPLHF
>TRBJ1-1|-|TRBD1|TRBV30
TGTGCCTGGGAGAGACAGGGGGCCCCTGAAGCTTTCTTT
CAWERQGAPEAFF
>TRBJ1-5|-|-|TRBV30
TGTGCCTGGAGTCGAGGAGTGGCGGGTAATCAGCCCCAGCATTTT
CAWSRGVAGNQPQHF
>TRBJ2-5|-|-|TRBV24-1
TGTGCCACCAGTGATGGGACATCGGAGCCACGGGAGACCCAGTACTTC
CATSDGTSEPRETQYF
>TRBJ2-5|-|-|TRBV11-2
TGTGCCAGCAGCTTCGGAGGGGCAAGGGAGACCCAGTACTTC
CASSFGGARETQYF
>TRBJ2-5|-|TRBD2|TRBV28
TGTGCCAGCAGTTTAGGGTCCGGGGGGGGAGAGGATTCCCAGTACTTC
CASSLGSGGGEDSQYF